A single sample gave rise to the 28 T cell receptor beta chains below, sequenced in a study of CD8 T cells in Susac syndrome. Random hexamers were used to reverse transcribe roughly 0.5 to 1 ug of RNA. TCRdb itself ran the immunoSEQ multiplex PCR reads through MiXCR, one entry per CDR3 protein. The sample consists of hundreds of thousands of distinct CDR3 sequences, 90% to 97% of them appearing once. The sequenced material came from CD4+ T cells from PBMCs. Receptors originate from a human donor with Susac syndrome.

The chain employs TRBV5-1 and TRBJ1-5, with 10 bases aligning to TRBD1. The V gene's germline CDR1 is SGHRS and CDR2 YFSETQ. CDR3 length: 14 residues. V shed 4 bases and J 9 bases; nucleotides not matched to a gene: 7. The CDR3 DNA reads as TGCGCCAGCAGCCCAGGACAGGGGGAGGGGCCCCAGCATTTT. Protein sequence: CASSPGQGEGPQHF. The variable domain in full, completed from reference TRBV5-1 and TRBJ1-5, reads KAGVTQTPRYLIKTRGQQVTLSCSPISGHRSVSWYQQTPGQGLQFLFEYFSETQRNKGNFPGRFSGRQFSNSRSEMNVSTLELGDSALYLCASSPGQGEGPQHFGDGTRLSIL.

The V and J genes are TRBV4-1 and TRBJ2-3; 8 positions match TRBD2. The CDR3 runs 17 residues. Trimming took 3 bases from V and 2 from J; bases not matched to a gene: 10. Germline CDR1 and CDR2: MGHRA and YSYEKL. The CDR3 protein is CASSHPPREVDTDTQYF. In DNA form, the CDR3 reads TGCGCCAGCAGCCACCCCCCGCGGGAGGTCGACACAGATACGCAGTATTTT.

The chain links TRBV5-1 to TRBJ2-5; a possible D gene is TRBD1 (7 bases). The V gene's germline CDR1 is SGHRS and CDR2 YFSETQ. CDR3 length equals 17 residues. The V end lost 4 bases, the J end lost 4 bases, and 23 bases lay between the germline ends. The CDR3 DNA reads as TGCGCCAGCAGCCCGTATGATTTCAGGCAGGGGGGAGAGACCCAGTACTTC. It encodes CASSPYDFRQGGETQYF.

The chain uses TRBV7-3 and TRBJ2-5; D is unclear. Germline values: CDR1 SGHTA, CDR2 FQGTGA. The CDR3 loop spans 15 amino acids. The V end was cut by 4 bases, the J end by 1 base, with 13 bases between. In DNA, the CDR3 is TGTGCCAGCAGCTCCCCACCGAGCGTCCAAGAGACCCAGTACTTC. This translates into CASSSPPSVQETQYF.

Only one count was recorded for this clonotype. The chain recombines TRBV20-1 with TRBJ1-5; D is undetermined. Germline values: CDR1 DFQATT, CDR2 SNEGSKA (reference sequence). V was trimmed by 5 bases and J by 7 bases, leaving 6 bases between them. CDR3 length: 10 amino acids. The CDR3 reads CSAGTQPQHF. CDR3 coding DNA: TGCAGTGCTGGCACGCAGCCCCAGCATTTT.

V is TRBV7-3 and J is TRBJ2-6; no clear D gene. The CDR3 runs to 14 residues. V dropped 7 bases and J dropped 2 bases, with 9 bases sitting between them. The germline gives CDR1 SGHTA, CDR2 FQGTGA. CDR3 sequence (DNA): TGTGCCAGCACCCTGGAACCTGGGGCCAACGTCCTGACTTTC. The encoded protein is CASTLEPGANVLTF. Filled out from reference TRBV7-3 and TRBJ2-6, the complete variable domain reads GAGVSQTPSNKVTEKGKYVELRCDPISGHTALYWYRQSLGQGPEFLIYFQGTGAADDSGLPNDRFFAVRPEGSVSTLKIQRTERGDSAVYLCASTLEPGANVLTFGAGSRLTVL.

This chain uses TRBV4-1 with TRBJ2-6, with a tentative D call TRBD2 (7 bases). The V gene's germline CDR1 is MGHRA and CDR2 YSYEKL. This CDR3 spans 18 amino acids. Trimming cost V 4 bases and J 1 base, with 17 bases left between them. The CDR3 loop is CASSPRGGSGSGANVLTF. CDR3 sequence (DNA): TGCGCCAGCAGCCCGAGGGGGGGCAGTGGGTCTGGGGCCAACGTCCTGACTTTC.

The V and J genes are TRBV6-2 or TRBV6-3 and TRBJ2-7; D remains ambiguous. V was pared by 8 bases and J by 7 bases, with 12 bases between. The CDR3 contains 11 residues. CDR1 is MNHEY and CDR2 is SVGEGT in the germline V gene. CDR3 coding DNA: TGTGCCAGCGGTTTACTGGGTGAGCAGTACTTC. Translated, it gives CASGLLGEQYF.

Written as DNA, the CDR3 is TGTGCCTGGAGTGTTATCTCCCCCCTGGACAGGGGTTACGAGCAGTACTTC. Translated, it gives CAWSVISPLDRGYEQYF. The V and J genes are TRBV30 and TRBJ2-7, with TRBD1 identical over 9 bases. J lost 4 bases, V lost 0 bases, and 13 bases had no gene match. The CDR3 consists of 17 residues. Germline CDR1 is GTSNPN and CDR2 is SVGIG (reference sequence).

Written as DNA, the CDR3 is TGCAGCGCCATTCGGGGGGGCTCTGGGGCCAACGTCCTGACTTTC. Translation: CSAIRGGSGANVLTF. The genes are TRBV29-1 and TRBJ2-6; 8 bases are a match to TRBD2. The CDR3 sequence is 15 residues long. Per germline, CDR1 SQVTM and CDR2 ANQGSEA. The junction had 5 bases not matched to a gene; V was cut back by 7 bases and J by 0 bases.

In DNA form, the CDR3 reads TGTGCCAGCAGTCCTGCGTGGGGAAATCAGCCCCAGCATTTT. This encodes CASSPAWGNQPQHF. The chain recombines TRBV28 with TRBJ1-5; no reliable D call. V shed 5 bases and J shed 4 bases, with 12 bases lying between them. There are 14 residues in the CDR3. Germline V lookup: CDR1 MDHEN, CDR2 SYDVKM.

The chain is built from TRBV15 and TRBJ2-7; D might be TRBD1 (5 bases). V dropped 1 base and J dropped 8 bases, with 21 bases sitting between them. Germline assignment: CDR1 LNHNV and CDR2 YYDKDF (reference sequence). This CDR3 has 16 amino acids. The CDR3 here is CATSRGSGNLRSKQYF. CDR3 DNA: TGTGCCACCAGCAGAGGTTCAGGGAACCTTAGGTCTAAGCAGTACTTC. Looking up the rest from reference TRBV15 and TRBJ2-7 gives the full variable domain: DAMVIQNPRYQVTQFGKPVTLSCSQTLNHNVMYWYQQKSSQAPKLLFHYYDKDFNNEADTPDNFQSRRPNTSFCFLDIRSPGLGDTAMYLCATSRGSGNLRSKQYFGPGTRLTVT.

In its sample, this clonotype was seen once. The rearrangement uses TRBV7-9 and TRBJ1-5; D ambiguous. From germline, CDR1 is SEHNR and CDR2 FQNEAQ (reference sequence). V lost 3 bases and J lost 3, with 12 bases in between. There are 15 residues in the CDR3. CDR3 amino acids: CASSFSRGINQPQHF. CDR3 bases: TGTGCCAGCAGCTTCAGCCGCGGAATCAATCAGCCCCAGCATTTT.

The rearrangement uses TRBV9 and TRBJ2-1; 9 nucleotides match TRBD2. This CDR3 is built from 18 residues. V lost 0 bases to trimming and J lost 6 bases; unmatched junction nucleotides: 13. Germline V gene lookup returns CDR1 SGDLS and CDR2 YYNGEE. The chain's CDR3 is CASSVGLAGGLGFNEQFF. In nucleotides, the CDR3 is TGTGCCAGCAGCGTAGGGCTGGCGGGAGGGTTGGGGTTCAATGAGCAGTTCTTC.

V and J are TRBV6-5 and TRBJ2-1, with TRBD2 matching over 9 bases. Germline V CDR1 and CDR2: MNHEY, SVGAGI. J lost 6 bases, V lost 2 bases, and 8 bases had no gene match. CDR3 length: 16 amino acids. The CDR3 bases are TGTGCCAGCAGTTACCGTAGCGGGAGTGGAGGCAATGAGCAGTTCTTC. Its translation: CASSYRSGSGGNEQFF.

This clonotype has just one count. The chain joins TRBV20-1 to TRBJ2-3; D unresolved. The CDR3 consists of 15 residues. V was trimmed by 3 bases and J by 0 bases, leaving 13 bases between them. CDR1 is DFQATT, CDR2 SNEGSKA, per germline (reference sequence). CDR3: CSASMMSTSTDTQYF. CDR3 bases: TGCAGTGCTAGTATGATGTCTACTAGCACAGATACGCAGTATTTT.

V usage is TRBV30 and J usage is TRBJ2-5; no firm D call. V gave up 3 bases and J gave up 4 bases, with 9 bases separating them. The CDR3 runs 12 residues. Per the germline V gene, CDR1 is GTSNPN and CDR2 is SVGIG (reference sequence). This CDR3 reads CAWSPPGETQYF. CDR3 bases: TGTGCCTGGAGCCCCCCCGGAGAGACCCAGTACTTC.

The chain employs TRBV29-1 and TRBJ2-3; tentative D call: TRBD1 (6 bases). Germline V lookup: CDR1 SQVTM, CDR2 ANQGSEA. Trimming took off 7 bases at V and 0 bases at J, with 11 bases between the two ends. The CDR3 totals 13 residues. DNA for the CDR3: TGCAGCGCAGGGACACCTAGCACAGATACGCAGTATTTT. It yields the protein CSAGTPSTDTQYF.

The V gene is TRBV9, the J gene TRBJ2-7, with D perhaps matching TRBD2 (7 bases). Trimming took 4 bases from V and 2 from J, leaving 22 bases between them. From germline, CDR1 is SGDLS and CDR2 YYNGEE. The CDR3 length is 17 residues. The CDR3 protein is CASSLPWGGAAPYEQYF. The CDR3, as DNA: TGTGCCAGCAGCTTACCCTGGGGGGGCGCGGCCCCCTACGAGCAGTACTTC.

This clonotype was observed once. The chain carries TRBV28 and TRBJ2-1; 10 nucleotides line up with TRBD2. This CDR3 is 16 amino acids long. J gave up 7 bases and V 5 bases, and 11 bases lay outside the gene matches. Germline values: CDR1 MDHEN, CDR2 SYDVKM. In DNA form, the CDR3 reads TGTGCCAGCAGTATTGAAGCGGGAGGGCCTTGGAATGAGCAGTTCTTC. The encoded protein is CASSIEAGGPWNEQFF.

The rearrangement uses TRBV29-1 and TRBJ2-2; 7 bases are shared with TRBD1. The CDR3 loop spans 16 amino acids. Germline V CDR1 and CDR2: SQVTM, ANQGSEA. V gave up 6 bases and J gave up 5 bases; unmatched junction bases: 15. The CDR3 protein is CSVGDSYSSPTGELFF. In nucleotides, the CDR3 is TGCAGCGTGGGGGACAGCTATTCATCGCCGACCGGGGAGCTGTTTTTT.

The CDR3 bases are TGTGCCAGCAGCCACTCGAGGGCTAACTATGGCTACACCTTC. Its translation: CASSHSRANYGYTF. The V and J genes are TRBV5-4 and TRBJ1-2, with D uncertain. The CDR3 contains 14 residues. V gave up 4 bases and J gave up 0 bases, with 10 bases separating them. CDR1 and CDR2 (germline): SGHNT, YYREEE (reference sequence).

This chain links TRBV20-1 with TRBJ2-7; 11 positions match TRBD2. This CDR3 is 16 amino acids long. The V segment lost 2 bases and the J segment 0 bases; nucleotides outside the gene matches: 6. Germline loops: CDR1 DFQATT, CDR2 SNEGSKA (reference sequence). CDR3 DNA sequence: TGCAGTGCTAGAAGGACTAGCGGGTCTAGCTCCTACGAGCAGTACTTC. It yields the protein CSARRTSGSSSYEQYF.

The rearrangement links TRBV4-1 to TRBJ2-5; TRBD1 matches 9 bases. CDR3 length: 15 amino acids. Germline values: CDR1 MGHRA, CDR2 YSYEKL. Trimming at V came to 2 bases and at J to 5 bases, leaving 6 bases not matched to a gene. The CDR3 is CASSQLTGGTETQYF. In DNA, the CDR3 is TGCGCCAGCAGCCAATTGACAGGGGGAACGGAGACCCAGTACTTC.

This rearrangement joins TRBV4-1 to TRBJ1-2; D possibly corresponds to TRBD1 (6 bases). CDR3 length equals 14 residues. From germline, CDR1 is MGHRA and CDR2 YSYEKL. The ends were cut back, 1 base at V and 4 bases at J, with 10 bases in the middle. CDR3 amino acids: CASSQGQDSYGYTF. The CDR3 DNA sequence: TGCGCCAGCAGCCAAGGACAGGACAGCTATGGCTACACCTTC.

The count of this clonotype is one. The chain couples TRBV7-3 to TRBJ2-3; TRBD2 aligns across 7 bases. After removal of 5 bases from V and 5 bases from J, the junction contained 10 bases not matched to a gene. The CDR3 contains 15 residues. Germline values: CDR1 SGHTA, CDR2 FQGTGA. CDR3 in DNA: TGTGCCAGCAGCCCGATTCGGGAGGCTCTAGATACGCAGTATTTT. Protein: CASSPIREALDTQYF.

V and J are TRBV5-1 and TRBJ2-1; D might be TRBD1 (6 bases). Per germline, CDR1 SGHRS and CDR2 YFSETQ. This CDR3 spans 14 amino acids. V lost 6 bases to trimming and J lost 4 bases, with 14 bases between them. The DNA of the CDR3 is TGCGCCAGCATACCAGGGGCCGGGTACAATGAGCAGTTCTTC. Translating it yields CASIPGAGYNEQFF.

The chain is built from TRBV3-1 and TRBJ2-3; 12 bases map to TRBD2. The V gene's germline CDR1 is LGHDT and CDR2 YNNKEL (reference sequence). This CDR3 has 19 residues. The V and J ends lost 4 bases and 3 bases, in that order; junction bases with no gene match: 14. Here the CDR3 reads CASSLDTTSGGQRTDTQYF. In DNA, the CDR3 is TGTGCCAGCAGCCTTGACACGACTAGCGGGGGTCAAAGGACAGATACGCAGTATTTT.